The TCR beta chain described here comes from a study of OX40 agonist ivuxolimab in advanced cancers. Method: immunoSEQ multiplex PCR; TCRdb's copy keeps in-frame clones and lacks some. The sample has tens of thousands of clones, approximately 89% seen once. Germline V gene data show CDR1 as SGHKS and CDR2 as YYEKEE (reference sequence). V lost 0 bases and J 7 bases, leaving 8 bases between the germline ends. The CDR3 contains 13 residues. The specimen was CD4+ or CD8+ T cells sorted from blood, collected in a trial of the OX40 agonist ivuxolimab. V and J are TRBV5-5 and TRBJ2-1; D is unresolved. The clonotype was recovered from an adult with an advanced solid tumor such as melanoma, head and neck, liver or kidney cancer. The CDR3 protein is CASSLEGFNEQFF. The CDR3 nucleotides read TGTGCCAGCAGCTTGGAAGGGTTTAATGAGCAGTTCTTC.